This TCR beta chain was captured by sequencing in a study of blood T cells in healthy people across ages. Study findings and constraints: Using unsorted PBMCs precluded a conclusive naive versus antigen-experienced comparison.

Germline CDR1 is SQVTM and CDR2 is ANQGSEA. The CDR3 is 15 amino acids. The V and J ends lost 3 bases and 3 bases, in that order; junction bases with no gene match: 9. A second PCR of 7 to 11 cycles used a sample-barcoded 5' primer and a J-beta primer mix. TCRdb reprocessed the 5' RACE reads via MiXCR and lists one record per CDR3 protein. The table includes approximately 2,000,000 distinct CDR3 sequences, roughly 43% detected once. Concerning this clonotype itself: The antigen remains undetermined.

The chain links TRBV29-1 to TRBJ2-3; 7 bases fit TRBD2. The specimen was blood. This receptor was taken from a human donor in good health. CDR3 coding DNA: TGCAGCGTTGACTATCGAGCGGGGATAACAGATACGCAGTATTTT. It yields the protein CSVDYRAGITDTQYF.